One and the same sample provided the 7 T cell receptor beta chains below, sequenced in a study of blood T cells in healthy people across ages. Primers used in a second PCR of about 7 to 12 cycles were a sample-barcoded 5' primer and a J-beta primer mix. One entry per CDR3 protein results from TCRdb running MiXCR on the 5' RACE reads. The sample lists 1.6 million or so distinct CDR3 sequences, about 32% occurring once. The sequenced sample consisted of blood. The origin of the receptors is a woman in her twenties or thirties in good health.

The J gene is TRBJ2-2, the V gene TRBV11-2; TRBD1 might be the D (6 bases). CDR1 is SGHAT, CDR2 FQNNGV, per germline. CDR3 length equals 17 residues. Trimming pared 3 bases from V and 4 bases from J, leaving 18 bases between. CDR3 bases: TGTGCCAGCAGCTTCCGCGGCGGCCGAGGGGGCACCGGGGAGCTGTTTTTT. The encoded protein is CASSFRGGRGGTGELFF.

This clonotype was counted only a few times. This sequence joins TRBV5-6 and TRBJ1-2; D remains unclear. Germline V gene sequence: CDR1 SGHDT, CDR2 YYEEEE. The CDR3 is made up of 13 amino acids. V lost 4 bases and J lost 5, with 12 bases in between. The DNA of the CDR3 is TGTGCCAGCAGCATCCCAGACGGATATGGCTACACCTTC. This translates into CASSIPDGYGYTF. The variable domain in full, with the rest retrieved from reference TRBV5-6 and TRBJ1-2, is DAGVTQSPTHLIKTRGQQVTLRCSPKSGHDTVSWYQQALGQGPQFIFQYYEEEERQRGNFPDRFSGHQFPNYSSELNVNALLLGDSALYLCASSIPDGYGYTFGSGTRLTVV.

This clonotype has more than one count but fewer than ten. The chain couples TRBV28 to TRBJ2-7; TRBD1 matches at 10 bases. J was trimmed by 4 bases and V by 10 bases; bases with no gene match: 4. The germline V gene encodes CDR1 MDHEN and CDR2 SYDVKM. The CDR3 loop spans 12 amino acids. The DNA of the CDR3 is TGTGCCACCTGGACAGGGGGGTACGAGCAGTACTTC. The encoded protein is CATWTGGYEQYF.

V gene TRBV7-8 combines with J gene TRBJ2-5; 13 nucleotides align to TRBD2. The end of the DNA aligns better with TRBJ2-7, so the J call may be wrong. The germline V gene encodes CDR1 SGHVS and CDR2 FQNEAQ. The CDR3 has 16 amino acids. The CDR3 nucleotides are TGTGCCAGCAGCTCTAGACTAGCGGGGGGCCCCTACGAGCAGTACTTC. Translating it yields CASSSRLAGGPYEQYF.

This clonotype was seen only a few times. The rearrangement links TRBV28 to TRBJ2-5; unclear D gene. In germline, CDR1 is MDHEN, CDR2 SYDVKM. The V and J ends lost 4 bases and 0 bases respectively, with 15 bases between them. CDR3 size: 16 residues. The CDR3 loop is CASSSTAVLYQETQYF. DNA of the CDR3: TGTGCCAGCAGTTCGACGGCAGTATTGTACCAAGAGACCCAGTACTTC.

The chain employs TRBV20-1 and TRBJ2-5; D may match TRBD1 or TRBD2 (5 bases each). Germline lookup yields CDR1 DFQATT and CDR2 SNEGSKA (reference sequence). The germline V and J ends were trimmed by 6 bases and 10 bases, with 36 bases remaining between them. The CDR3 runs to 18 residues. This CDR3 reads CSAVGAIRQTMKTGRQYF. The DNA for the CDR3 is TGCAGTGCCGTAGGCGCTATTCGACAGACTATGAAGACGGGTCGCCAGTACTTC.

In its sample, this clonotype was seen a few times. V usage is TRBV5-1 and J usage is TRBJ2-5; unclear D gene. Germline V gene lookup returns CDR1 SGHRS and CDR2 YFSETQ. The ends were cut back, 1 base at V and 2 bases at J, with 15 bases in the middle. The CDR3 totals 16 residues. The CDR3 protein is CASSLLGMSGQETQYF. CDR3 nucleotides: TGCGCCAGCAGCTTGCTGGGGATGAGTGGGCAAGAGACCCAGTACTTC.